The 30 T cell receptor beta chains presented below share a single source sample, sequenced in a study of response to subunit inactivated influenza vaccine (dated by TCRdb to about 2018). Library creation used RT-PCR. Sequencing was performed on an Illumina HiSeq 2500. The raw public reads went through TCRdb reprocessing: fastp at Q25, MiXCR clone calling, in-frame beta chains kept. Each CDR3 protein gets just one entry, which takes the most common genes and DNA from the rows behind it. The sample records about 300,000 distinct CDR3 sequences, 21% of which are singletons. The ten largest clonotypes hold roughly 10% of the sample. This specimen was PBMCs from blood, taken 21 months after vaccination. These receptor sequences come from a man aged 50 to 69 who received an inactivated influenza vaccine. Donor details come from another sample of the same person, matched by shared clones.

The rearrangement uses TRBV5-4 and TRBJ2-5; D remains ambiguous. CDR1 is SGHNT, CDR2 YYREEE, per germline (reference sequence). The CDR3 is made up of 13 amino acids. Trimming removed 0 bases from V and 2 bases from J, with 5 bases in between. In DNA, the CDR3 is TGTGCCAGCAGCTTGGTTCAGCAAGAGACCCAGTACTTC. Its translation is CASSLVQQETQYF.

V and J are TRBV7-2 and TRBJ2-1; D unresolved. CDR1 is SGHTA, CDR2 FQGNSA, per germline. This CDR3 has 15 residues. Deletions cut 0 bases from V and 4 bases from J, with 10 bases between. The CDR3 reads CASSLAGTRYNEQFF. CDR3 DNA sequence: TGTGCCAGCAGCTTAGCGGGTACCAGGTACAATGAGCAGTTCTTC.

This rearrangement joins TRBV27 to TRBJ1-1, with 7 bases fitting TRBD1. Germline CDR1 and CDR2: MNHEY and SMNVEV (reference sequence). The CDR3 runs to 14 residues. V lost 4 bases and J lost 5; bases outside the gene matches: 7. CDR3 bases: TGTGCCAGCAGTTGGGACAGCCTAGGGACTGAAGCTTTCTTT. It is translated as CASSWDSLGTEAFF.

At least ten counts were recorded for this clonotype. For the CDR3, the DNA is TGTGCCAGCAGCCGTACACTCATAGGCCGGGACAGATATCGAATGAACACTGAAGCTTTCTTT. Encoded protein: CASSRTLIGRDRYRMNTEAFF. The chain employs TRBV7-9 and TRBJ1-1, with 7 bases fitting TRBD1. The J segment lost 0 bases and the V segment lost 5 bases, leaving 24 bases of the junction unmatched. The V gene's germline CDR1 is SEHNR and CDR2 FQNEAQ (reference sequence). The CDR3 loop spans 21 amino acids.

The chain couples TRBV28 to TRBJ2-1; 8 bases fit TRBD1. Trimming took 6 bases from V and 0 from J; bases not matched to a gene: 7. Germline CDR1 is MDHEN and CDR2 is SYDVKM. CDR3 length: 16 amino acids. The CDR3 reads CASRGQEMSSYNEQFF. CDR3 sequence (DNA): TGTGCCAGCAGGGGACAGGAGATGAGCTCCTACAATGAGCAGTTCTTC.

This clonotype was recorded a few times. This rearrangement joins TRBV20-1 to TRBJ2-2, with 8 nucleotides matching TRBD1. The CDR3 is 14 amino acids. With 3 bases clipped from V and 7 bases from J, the junction kept 7 bases outside the gene matches. Germline V gene lookup returns CDR1 DFQATT and CDR2 SNEGSKA (reference sequence). This chain's CDR3 is CSARWQGADGELFF. CDR3 in DNA: TGCAGTGCTAGGTGGCAGGGGGCTGACGGGGAGCTGTTTTTT.

The V and J genes are TRBV20-1 and TRBJ2-3, with TRBD2 matching over 8 bases. Trimming cost V 6 bases and J 1 base; bases outside gene matches: 12. This CDR3 has 16 residues. Germline loops: CDR1 DFQATT, CDR2 SNEGSKA (reference sequence). CDR3 residues: CSARHPGLGGTDTQYF. The CDR3 DNA reads TGCAGTGCGAGACATCCGGGACTAGGGGGCACAGATACGCAGTATTTT.

The chain links TRBV7-9 to TRBJ2-6, with a tentative D call TRBD2 (7 bases). Germline CDR1 SEHNR, CDR2 FQNEAQ (reference sequence). V shed 5 bases and J shed 2 bases, with 16 bases lying between them. The CDR3 covers 17 residues. Written as DNA, the CDR3 is TGTGCCAGCAGCCTTTCCGGCGGGGGCGCTGGGGCCAACGTCCTGACTTTC. This codes for CASSLSGGGAGANVLTF.

The chain joins TRBV6-2 or TRBV6-3 to TRBJ2-2, with D unclear. Trimming took off 6 bases at V and 4 bases at J, with 15 bases between the two ends. This CDR3 contains 15 residues. Germline V gene sequence: CDR1 MNHEY, CDR2 SVGEGT. The CDR3 loop is CASSRRVPVTGELFF. DNA of the CDR3: TGTGCCAGCAGCCGACGGGTCCCGGTCACCGGGGAGCTGTTTTTT.

The genes are TRBV7-2 and TRBJ2-7; maybe TRBD1 (6 bases). Germline CDR1 is SGHTA and CDR2 is FQGNSA. Trimming took 6 bases from V and 6 from J, leaving 15 bases between them. This CDR3 comprises 13 residues. The CDR3 bases are TGTGCCAGCAGTCTTAACAGGGCTCTCGAGCAGTACTTC. Translation: CASSLNRALEQYF.

This clonotype appeared a few times. The J gene is TRBJ1-2, the V gene TRBV20-1; 7 nucleotides line up with TRBD1. Germline CDR1 reads DFQATT; CDR2 reads SNEGSKA (reference sequence). CDR3 length: 15 amino acids. The trim removed 3 bases at V and 4 bases at J, leaving 11 bases unmatched. For the CDR3, the DNA is TGCAGTGCTAGGGACGACAGGGCGGGAGGCTATGGCTACACCTTC. Its translation: CSARDDRAGGYGYTF.

This clonotype was seen many times. This chain uses TRBV7-6 with TRBJ1-2, with D uncertain. The CDR3 length is 14 residues. V lost 2 bases, J lost 4 bases, and 11 bases lay in between. The germline CDR1 and CDR2 sequences are SGHVS and FNYEAQ. CDR3 in DNA: TGTGCCAGCAGCTTAAGGCAGTATGGCTATGGCTACACCTTC. Translation: CASSLRQYGYGYTF. Based on the CDR3 plus reference TRBV7-6 and TRBJ1-2, the full variable domain is GAGVSQSPRYKVTKRGQDVALRCDPISGHVSLYWYRQALGQGPEFLTYFNYEAQQDKSGLPNDRFSAERPEGSISTLTIQRTEQRDSAMYRCASSLRQYGYGYTFGSGTRLTVV.

This clonotype has a count of ten or more. V usage is TRBV7-9 and J usage is TRBJ2-7; 9 bases are a match to TRBD2. The CDR3 runs 14 residues. The trim removed 1 base at V and 4 bases at J, leaving 2 bases unmatched. Germline-derived CDR1 and CDR2 are SEHNR and FQNEAQ (reference sequence). The CDR3 DNA reads as TGTGCCAGCAGCTTAGGCCTAGCGGGATACGAGCAGTACTTC. Residues: CASSLGLAGYEQYF.

The J gene is TRBJ1-6, the V gene TRBV6-1, with D possibly being TRBD1 (6 bases). Germline V CDR1 and CDR2: MNHNS, SASEGT. Between the trimmed V and J ends, which lost 5 bases and 9 bases, there was a span of 11 bases. CDR3 length: 13 amino acids. The CDR3 spells CASSKTGVSPLHF. The CDR3 region has the DNA TGTGCCAGCAGTAAGACAGGCGTTTCACCCCTCCACTTT.

This clonotype occurred a few times. V gene TRBV5-6 combines with J gene TRBJ2-1, with 12 nucleotides matching TRBD2. This CDR3 is 16 amino acids long. V lost 3 bases to trimming and J lost 4 bases; unmatched junction nucleotides: 5. CDR1 is SGHDT, CDR2 YYEEEE, per germline. The CDR3 region is CASSSPGLAGYNEQFF. DNA of the CDR3: TGTGCCAGCAGCTCACCGGGACTAGCGGGTTACAATGAGCAGTTCTTC. Full variable domain (remainder filled in from reference TRBV5-6 and TRBJ2-1): DAGVTQSPTHLIKTRGQQVTLRCSPKSGHDTVSWYQQALGQGPQFIFQYYEEEERQRGNFPDRFSGHQFPNYSSELNVNALLLGDSALYLCASSSPGLAGYNEQFFGPGTRLTVL.

The V call is TRBV10-3, the J call TRBJ1-2; 9 nucleotides match TRBD1. V lost 5 bases and J lost 9; bases outside the gene matches: 4. Germline-derived CDR1 and CDR2 are ENHRY and SYGVKD. This CDR3 comprises 12 residues. Here the CDR3 reads CAISNGQGSYTF. For the CDR3, the DNA is TGTGCCATCAGTAATGGACAGGGGAGCTACACCTTC.

This clonotype was seen only a few times. The chain uses TRBV4-1 and TRBJ2-3; possibly TRBD2 for D (5 bases). The V end was cut by 0 bases, the J end by 0 bases, with 7 bases between. Germline CDR1 and CDR2: MGHRA and YSYEKL. The CDR3 length is 15 residues. The CDR3 loop is CASSQDGVSTDTQYF. The CDR3 bases are TGCGCCAGCAGCCAAGACGGGGTTAGCACAGATACGCAGTATTTT.

This clonotype was observed a handful of times. The chain is built from TRBV7-2 and TRBJ2-5; D call uncertain. The length of the CDR3 is 14 residues. V lost 0 bases and J lost 2, with 7 bases in between. Germline CDR1 is SGHTA and CDR2 is FQGNSA. CDR3 in DNA: TGTGCCAGCAGCTTAGCATACTCACAAGAGACCCAGTACTTC. It specifies CASSLAYSQETQYF. Variable domain in full (rest from reference TRBV7-2 and TRBJ2-5): GAGVSQSPSNKVTEKGKDVELRCDPISGHTALYWYRQSLGQGLEFLIYFQGNSAPDKSGLPSDRFSAERTGGSVSTLTIQRTQQEDSAVYLCASSLAYSQETQYFGPGTRLLVL.

V gene TRBV7-6 combines with J gene TRBJ1-4; 10 bases map to TRBD1. The trim removed 5 bases at V and 4 bases at J, leaving 4 bases unmatched. Looked up from germline, CDR1 is SGHVS and CDR2 is FNYEAQ. The length of the CDR3 is 15 residues. DNA for the CDR3: TGTGCCAGCAGCGGGGGGACAGGGGTTAATGAAAAACTGTTTTTT. It codes for CASSGGTGVNEKLFF.

For the CDR3, the DNA is TGTGCCAGCAGTGAAGACCCAGGGTTGTCCCACGAGCAGTACTTC. This codes for CASSEDPGLSHEQYF. The V gene is TRBV2, the J gene TRBJ2-7, with D possibly being TRBD1 (5 bases). The CDR3 consists of 15 residues. Germline values: CDR1 SNHLY, CDR2 FYNNEI. V was cut by 1 base and J by 5 bases, with 15 bases left in between.

In DNA, the CDR3 is TGTGCCAGCAGCTTAGGCGATCTAGCCAAAAACATTCAGTACTTC. Translating gives CASSLGDLAKNIQYF. J is TRBJ2-4 and V is TRBV7-9; no reliable D call. V was pared by 1 base and J by 0 bases, with 7 bases between. Per germline, CDR1 SEHNR and CDR2 FQNEAQ (reference sequence). The CDR3 spans 15 residues. Variable domain in full (rest from reference TRBV7-9 and TRBJ2-4): DTGVSQNPRHKITKRGQNVTFRCDPISEHNRLYWYRQTLGQGPEFLTYFQNEAQLEKSRLLSDRFSAERPKGSFSTLEIQRTEQGDSAMYLCASSLGDLAKNIQYFGAGTRLSVL.

This clonotype was picked up a small number of times. The chain couples TRBV10-3 to TRBJ1-2; weak D call: TRBD1 (6 bases). The CDR3 is made up of 14 amino acids. Trimming took 3 bases from V and 4 from J, leaving 12 bases between them. The germline CDR1 and CDR2 sequences are ENHRY and SYGVKD. The CDR3 protein is CAISEKTGSYGYTF. CDR3 in DNA: TGTGCCATCAGTGAAAAGACAGGCTCCTATGGCTACACCTTC.

The chain couples TRBV4-1 to TRBJ1-2, with D possibly TRBD1 on 5 matching bases. V dropped 1 base and J dropped 7 bases, with 10 bases sitting between them. This CDR3 is 13 amino acids long. Germline V gives CDR1 MGHRA, CDR2 YSYEKL. The CDR3 bases are TGCGCCAGCAGCCAAGTAGACAGCCCTGGCTACACCTTC. Translated: CASSQVDSPGYTF.

This clonotype was detected only a few times. The gene calls are TRBV29-1 and TRBJ2-7; D may be TRBD2 (6 bases). V shed 7 bases and J shed 1 base, with 14 bases lying between them. Germline CDR1 and CDR2: SQVTM and ANQGSEA. The CDR3 has 13 amino acids. This CDR3 reads CSARRGESYEQYF. The CDR3 region has the DNA TGCAGCGCCCGGCGGGGCGAGTCCTACGAGCAGTACTTC.

The chain has TRBV5-1 and TRBJ2-1; TRBD2 aligns across 13 bases. Trimming cost V 2 bases and J 2 bases; bases outside gene matches: 4. The CDR3 length is 17 residues. The germline V gene encodes CDR1 SGHRS and CDR2 YFSETQ. The CDR3 reads CASSFGTSGIAYNEQFF. CDR3 coding DNA: TGCGCCAGCAGCTTTGGGACTAGCGGGATTGCCTACAATGAGCAGTTCTTC.

This clonotype occurred many times. J is TRBJ1-2 and V is TRBV5-1; D might be TRBD1 (5 bases). CDR3 length: 14 amino acids. V lost 4 bases to trimming and J lost 8 bases, with 18 bases between them. The germline V gene encodes CDR1 SGHRS and CDR2 YFSETQ. The chain's CDR3 is CASSPAGGAGGYTF. The CDR3 bases are TGCGCCAGCAGCCCGGCCGGTGGGGCAGGGGGCTACACCTTC.

Concerning this clonotype: A much larger clonotype is one base distant, so this may be a read error. The chain combines TRBV5-6 with TRBJ1-2, with unresolved D. The germline CDR1 and CDR2 sequences are SGHDT and YYEEEE. This CDR3 has 13 residues. CDR3 in DNA: TGTGCCAGCGGCTTGGCCAGGAACTATGGCTACACCTTC. Translated: CASGLARNYGYTF. Full variable domain (outside the CDR3, taken from reference TRBV5-6 and TRBJ1-2): DAGVTQSPTHLIKTRGQQVTLRCSPKSGHDTVSWYQQALGQGPQFIFQYYEEEERQRGNFPDRFSGHQFPNYSSELNVNALLLGDSALYLCASGLARNYGYTFGSGTRLTVV.

The chain combines TRBV20-1 with TRBJ2-7; TRBD1 might be the D (5 bases). The CDR3 has 15 amino acids. The V end lost 0 bases, the J end lost 3 bases, and 15 bases lay between the germline ends. Germline CDR1 reads DFQATT; CDR2 reads SNEGSKA (reference sequence). CDR3 protein: CSARDWGLPNYEQYF. CDR3 sequence (DNA): TGCAGTGCTAGAGACTGGGGCCTCCCTAACTACGAGCAGTACTTC.

The sample holds many counts of this clonotype. The chain combines TRBV3-1 with TRBJ2-2; maybe TRBD1 (5 bases). CDR1 and CDR2 (germline): LGHDT, YNNKEL (reference sequence). The CDR3 is 15 amino acids. Trimming took off 3 bases at V and 1 base at J, with 9 bases between the two ends. DNA for the CDR3: TGTGCCAGCAGCCAGCGAGACAGGAACACCGGGGAGCTGTTTTTT. Translated: CASSQRDRNTGELFF.

V and J are TRBV6-1 and TRBJ2-3; the match to TRBD1 covers 10 bases. V trimming: 4 bases; J trimming: 3 bases; junction bases outside the gene matches: 4. The germline gives CDR1 MNHNS, CDR2 SASEGT. This CDR3 spans 15 amino acids. CDR3 loop: CASSGQGAVTDTQYF. The DNA for the CDR3 is TGTGCCAGCAGTGGACAGGGGGCTGTAACAGATACGCAGTATTTT.